This T cell receptor beta chain was captured in a study of T cell responses to AZD1222 COVID-19 vaccine. Study overall: Second doses that came at about 4 or about 12 weeks were put together.

The count of this clone is one. CDR1 is SGHRS, CDR2 YFSETQ, per germline. Trimming removed 0 bases from V and 2 bases from J, with 18 bases in between. The CDR3 runs to 17 residues. Measured with immunoSEQ multiplex PCR; TCRdb has only the in-frame clones, and not every one. Of over 120,000 clones detected, about 90% appear once; the ten largest clones hold 1.5% to 2%. The TCR originated in an adult in good health. The material sequenced was peripheral blood, taken on day 0 of AZD1222 vaccination. The V and J genes are TRBV5-1 and TRBJ2-7, with unresolved D. CDR3 nucleotide sequence: TGCGCCAGCAGCTTGGGACTGAGACTGTTCCAAACCTACGAGCAGTACTTC. It is translated as CASSLGLRLFQTYEQYF.